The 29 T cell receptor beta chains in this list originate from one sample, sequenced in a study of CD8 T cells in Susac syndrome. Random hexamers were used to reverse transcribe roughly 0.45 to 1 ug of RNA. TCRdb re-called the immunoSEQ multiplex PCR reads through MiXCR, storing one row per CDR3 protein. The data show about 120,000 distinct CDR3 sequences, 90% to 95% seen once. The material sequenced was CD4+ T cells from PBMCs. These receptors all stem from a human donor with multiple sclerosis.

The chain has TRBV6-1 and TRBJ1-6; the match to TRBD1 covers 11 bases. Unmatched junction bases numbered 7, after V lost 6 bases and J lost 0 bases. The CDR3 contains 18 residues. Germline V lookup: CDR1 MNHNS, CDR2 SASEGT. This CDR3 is CASSRGQGASSYNSPLHF. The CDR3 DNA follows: TGTGCCAGCAGCCGAGGACAGGGGGCAAGCTCCTATAATTCACCCCTCCACTTT.

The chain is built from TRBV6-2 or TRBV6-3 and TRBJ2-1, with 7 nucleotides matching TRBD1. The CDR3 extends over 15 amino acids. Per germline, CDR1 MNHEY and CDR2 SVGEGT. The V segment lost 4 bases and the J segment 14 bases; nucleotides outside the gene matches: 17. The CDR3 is CASSSTGTAISGKFF. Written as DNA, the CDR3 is TGTGCCAGCAGTTCCACCGGGACAGCAATATCAGGAAAGTTCTTC.

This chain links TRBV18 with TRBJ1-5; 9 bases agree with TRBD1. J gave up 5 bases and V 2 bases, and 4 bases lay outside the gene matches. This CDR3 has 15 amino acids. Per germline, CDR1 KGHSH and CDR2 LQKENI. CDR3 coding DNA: TGTGCCAGCTCACCAGCACAGGGGGCCGATCAGCCCCAGCATTTT. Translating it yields CASSPAQGADQPQHF.

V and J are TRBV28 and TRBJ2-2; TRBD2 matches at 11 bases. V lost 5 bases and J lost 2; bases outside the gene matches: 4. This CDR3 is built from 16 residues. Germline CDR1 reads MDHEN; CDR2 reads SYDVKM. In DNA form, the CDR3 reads TGTGCCAGCAGTATACTAGCGGGGGACAACACCGGGGAGCTGTTTTTT. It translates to CASSILAGDNTGELFF.

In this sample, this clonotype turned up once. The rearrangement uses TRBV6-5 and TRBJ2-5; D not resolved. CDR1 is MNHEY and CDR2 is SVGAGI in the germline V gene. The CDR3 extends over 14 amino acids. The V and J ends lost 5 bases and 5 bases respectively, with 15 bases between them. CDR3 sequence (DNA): TGTGCCAGCAGTCTCCTAGGGTTGAGGGAGACCCAGTACTTC. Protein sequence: CASSLLGLRETQYF.

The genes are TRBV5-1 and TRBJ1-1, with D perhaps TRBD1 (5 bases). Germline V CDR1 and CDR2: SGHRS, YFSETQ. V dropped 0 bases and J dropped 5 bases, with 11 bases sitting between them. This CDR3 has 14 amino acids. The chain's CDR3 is CASSLDRRETEAFF. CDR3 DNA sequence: TGCGCCAGCAGCTTGGACAGGAGGGAAACTGAAGCTTTCTTT.

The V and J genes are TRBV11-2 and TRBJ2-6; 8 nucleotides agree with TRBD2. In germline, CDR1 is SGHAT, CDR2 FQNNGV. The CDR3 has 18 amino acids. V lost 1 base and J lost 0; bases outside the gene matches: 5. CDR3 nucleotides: TGTGCCAGCAGCTTAGTTTCTAGCGGGTTCTCTGGGGCCAACGTCCTGACTTTC. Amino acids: CASSLVSSGFSGANVLTF.

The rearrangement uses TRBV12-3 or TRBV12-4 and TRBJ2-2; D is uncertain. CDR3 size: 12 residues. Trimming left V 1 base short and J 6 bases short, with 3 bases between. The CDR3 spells CASSLGAGELFF. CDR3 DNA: TGTGCCAGCAGTTTAGGGGCCGGGGAGCTGTTTTTT.

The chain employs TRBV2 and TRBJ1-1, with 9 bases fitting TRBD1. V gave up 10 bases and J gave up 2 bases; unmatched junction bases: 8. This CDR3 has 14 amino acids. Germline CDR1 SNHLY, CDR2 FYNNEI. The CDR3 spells CAIRDRDLNTEAFF. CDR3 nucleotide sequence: TGTGCCATCCGGGACAGGGATCTAAACACTGAAGCTTTCTTT.

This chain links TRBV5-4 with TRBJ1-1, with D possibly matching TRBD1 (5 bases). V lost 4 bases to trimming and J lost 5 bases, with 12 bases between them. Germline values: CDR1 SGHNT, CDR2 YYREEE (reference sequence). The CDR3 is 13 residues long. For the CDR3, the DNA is TGTGCCAGCAGCCCGGGGGTGGCGACTGAAGCTTTCTTT. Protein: CASSPGVATEAFF.

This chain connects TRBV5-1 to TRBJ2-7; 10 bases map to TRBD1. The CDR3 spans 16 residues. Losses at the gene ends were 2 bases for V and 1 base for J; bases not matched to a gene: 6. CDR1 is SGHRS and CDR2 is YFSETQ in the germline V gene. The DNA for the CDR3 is TGCGCCAGCAGCTTACCGGGACAGGGGTATTCCTACGAGCAGTACTTC. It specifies CASSLPGQGYSYEQYF.

The CDR3 reads CASSFLGQRAGELFF. The CDR3 bases are TGTGCCAGCAGTTTTTTGGGACAACGCGCCGGGGAGCTGTTTTTT. This sequence joins TRBV28 and TRBJ2-2; D possibly corresponds to TRBD1 (6 bases). The germline V and J ends were trimmed by 3 bases and 6 bases, with 14 bases remaining between them. The CDR3 runs to 15 residues. The germline V gene has CDR1 MDHEN and CDR2 SYDVKM.

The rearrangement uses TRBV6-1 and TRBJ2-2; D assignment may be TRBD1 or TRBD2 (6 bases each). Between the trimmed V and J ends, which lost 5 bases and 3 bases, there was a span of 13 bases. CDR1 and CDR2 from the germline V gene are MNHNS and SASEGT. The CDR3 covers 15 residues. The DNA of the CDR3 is TGTGCCAGCAGTCGGGGGCAAGGTTACACCGGGGAGCTGTTTTTT. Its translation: CASSRGQGYTGELFF.

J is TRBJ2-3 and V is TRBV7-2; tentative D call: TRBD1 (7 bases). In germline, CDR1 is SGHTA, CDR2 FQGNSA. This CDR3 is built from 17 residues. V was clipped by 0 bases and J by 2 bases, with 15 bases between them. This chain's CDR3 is CASSLARGAGPTDTQYF. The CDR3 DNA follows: TGTGCCAGCAGCTTAGCCAGGGGGGCGGGCCCCACAGATACGCAGTATTTT.

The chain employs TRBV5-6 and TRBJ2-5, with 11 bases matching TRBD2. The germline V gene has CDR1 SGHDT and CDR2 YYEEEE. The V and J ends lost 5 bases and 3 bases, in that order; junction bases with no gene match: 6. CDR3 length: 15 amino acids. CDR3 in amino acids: CASSVSGGAEETQYF. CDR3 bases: TGTGCCAGCAGTGTTAGCGGGGGGGCCGAAGAGACCCAGTACTTC. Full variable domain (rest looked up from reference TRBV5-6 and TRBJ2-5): DAGVTQSPTHLIKTRGQQVTLRCSPKSGHDTVSWYQQALGQGPQFIFQYYEEEERQRGNFPDRFSGHQFPNYSSELNVNALLLGDSALYLCASSVSGGAEETQYFGPGTRLLVL.

CDR3 sequence (DNA): TGTGCCAGCAGTTTTGAAGGTTGGCAGACCCAGTACTTC. It codes for CASSFEGWQTQYF. The rearrangement joins TRBV12-3 or TRBV12-4 to TRBJ2-5; unclear D gene. This CDR3 is 13 amino acids long. V dropped 3 bases and J dropped 6 bases, with 11 bases sitting between them.

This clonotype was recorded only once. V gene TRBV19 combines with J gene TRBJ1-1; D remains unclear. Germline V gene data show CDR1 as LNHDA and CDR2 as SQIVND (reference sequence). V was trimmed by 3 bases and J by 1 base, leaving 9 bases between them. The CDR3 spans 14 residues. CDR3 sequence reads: CASSILTANTEAFF. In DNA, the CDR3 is TGTGCCAGTAGTATTCTAACGGCGAACACTGAAGCTTTCTTT.

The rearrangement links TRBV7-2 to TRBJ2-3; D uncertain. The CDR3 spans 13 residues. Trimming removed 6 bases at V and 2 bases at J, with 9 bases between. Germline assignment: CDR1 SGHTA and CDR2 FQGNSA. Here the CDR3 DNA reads TGTGCCAGCAGAGGGTCTAACACAGATACGCAGTATTTT. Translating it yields CASRGSNTDTQYF.

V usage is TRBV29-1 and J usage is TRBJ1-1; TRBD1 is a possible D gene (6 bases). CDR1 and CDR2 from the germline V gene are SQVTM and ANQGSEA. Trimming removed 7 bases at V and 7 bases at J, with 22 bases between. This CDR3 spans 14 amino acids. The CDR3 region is CSATRQAGENEAFF. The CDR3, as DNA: TGCAGCGCTACACGACAGGCGGGGGAGAATGAAGCTTTCTTT.

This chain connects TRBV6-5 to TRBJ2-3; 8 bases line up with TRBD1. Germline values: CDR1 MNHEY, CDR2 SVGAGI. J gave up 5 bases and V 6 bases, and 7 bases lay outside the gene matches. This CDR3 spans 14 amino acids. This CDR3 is CASSRGQGGDTQYF. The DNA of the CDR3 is TGTGCCAGCAGCCGCGGACAGGGTGGAGATACGCAGTATTTT.

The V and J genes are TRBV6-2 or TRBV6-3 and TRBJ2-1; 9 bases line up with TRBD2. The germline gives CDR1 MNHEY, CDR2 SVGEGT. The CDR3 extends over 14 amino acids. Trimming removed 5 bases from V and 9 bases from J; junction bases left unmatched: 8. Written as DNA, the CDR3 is TGTGCCAGCAGTAAGGGACTAGCCGGGGGTGAGCAGTTCTTC. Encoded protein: CASSKGLAGGEQFF.

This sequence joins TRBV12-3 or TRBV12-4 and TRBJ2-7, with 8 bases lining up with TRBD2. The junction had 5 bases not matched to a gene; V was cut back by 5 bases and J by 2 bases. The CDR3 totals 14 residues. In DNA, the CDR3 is TGTGCCAGCAGTCAGGCGGGGGGAACCTACGAGCAGTACTTC. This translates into CASSQAGGTYEQYF.

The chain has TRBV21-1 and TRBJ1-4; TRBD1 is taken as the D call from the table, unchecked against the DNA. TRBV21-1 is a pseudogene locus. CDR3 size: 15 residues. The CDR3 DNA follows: TGTGCCAGCAGCTCAAGGGGCAGGGTAAATGAAAAACTGTTTTTT. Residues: CASSSRGRVNEKLFF.

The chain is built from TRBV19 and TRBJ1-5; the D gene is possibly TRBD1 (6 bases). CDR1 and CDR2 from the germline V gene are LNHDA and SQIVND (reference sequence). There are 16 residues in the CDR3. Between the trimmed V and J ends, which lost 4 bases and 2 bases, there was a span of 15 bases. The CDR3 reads CASSREQGLGNQPQHF. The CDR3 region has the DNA TGTGCCAGTAGTAGGGAACAGGGCCTAGGCAATCAGCCCCAGCATTTT.

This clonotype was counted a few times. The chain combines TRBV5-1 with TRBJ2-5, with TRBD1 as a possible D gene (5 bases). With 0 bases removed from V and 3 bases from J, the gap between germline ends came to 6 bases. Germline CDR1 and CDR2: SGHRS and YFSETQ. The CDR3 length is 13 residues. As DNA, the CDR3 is TGCGCCAGCAGCTTGGCCAGGGAAGAGACCCAGTACTTC. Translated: CASSLAREETQYF. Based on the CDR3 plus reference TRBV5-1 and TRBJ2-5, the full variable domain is KAGVTQTPRYLIKTRGQQVTLSCSPISGHRSVSWYQQTPGQGLQFLFEYFSETQRNKGNFPGRFSGRQFSNSRSEMNVSTLELGDSALYLCASSLAREETQYFGPGTRLLVL.

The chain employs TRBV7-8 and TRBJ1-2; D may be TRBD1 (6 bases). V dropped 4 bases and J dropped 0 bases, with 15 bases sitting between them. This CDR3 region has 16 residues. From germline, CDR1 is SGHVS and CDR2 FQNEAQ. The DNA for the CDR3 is TGTGCCAGCAGCTGGACAGACCAGCCTACTAACTATGGCTACACCTTC. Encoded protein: CASSWTDQPTNYGYTF. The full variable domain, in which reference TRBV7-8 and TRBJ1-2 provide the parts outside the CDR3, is GAGVSQSPRYKVAKRGQDVALRCDPISGHVSLFWYQQALGQGPEFLTYFQNEAQLDKSGLPSDRFFAERPEGSVSTLKIQRTQQEDSAVYLCASSWTDQPTNYGYTFGSGTRLTVV.

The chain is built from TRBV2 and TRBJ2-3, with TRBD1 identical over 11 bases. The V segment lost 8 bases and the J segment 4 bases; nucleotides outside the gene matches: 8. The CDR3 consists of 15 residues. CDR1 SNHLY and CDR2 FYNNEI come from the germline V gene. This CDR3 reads CASPKGQGVADTQYF. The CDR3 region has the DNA TGTGCCAGCCCGAAGGGACAGGGGGTGGCAGATACGCAGTATTTT.

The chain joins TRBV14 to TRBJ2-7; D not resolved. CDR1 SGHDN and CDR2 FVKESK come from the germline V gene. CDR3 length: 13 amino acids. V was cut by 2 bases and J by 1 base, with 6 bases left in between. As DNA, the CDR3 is TGTGCCAGCAGCCAAACGGTTTCCTACGAGCAGTACTTC. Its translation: CASSQTVSYEQYF.

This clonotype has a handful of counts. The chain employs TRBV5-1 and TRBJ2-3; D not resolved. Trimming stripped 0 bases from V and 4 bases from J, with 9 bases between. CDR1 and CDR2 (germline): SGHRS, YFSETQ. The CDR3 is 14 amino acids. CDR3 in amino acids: CASSLAPGSDTQYF. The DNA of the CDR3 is TGCGCCAGCAGCTTGGCCCCGGGCTCAGATACGCAGTATTTT.